The clone carrying this T cell receptor beta chain was counted only a few times. Its antigen is unidentified. This record comes from a study of blood T cells in healthy people across ages. Study-level results: Naive and antigen-experienced cells were not separated, limiting conclusive comparison.

Germline CDR1 reads GTSNPN; CDR2 reads SVGIG (reference sequence). This CDR3 region has 13 residues. A sample-barcoded 5' primer and a J-beta primer mix were used in a second PCR of roughly 7 to 11 cycles. From the 5' RACE reads, TCRdb called clonotypes with MiXCR, one entry per CDR3 protein. The sample holds almost 550,000 distinct CDR3 sequences; approximately 25% are singletons and the top ten take approximately 8.7%. These same records also appear under a second study, on T cells of mothers and their children.

This TCR was sampled from a boy younger than 18 in good health. The chain joins TRBV30 to TRBJ2-5, with 9 bases aligning to TRBD1. The end of the DNA aligns better with TRBJ2-7, so the J call may be wrong. The material sequenced was blood. As DNA, the CDR3 is TGTGCCTGGAGGACAGGGGGCTCCTACGAGCAGTACTTC. Translation gives CAWRTGGSYEQYF.